The clone carrying this T cell receptor beta chain turned up a few times. The data were obtained in a study of patients and donors after allogeneic stem cell transplantation. MiXCR, run by TCRdb on the RT-PCR reads, gives a single entry per CDR3 protein. The table shows about 150,000 distinct CDR3 sequences, with 24% occurring only once. The CDR3 is 14 amino acids. Trimming removed 4 bases at V and 7 bases at J, with 16 bases between. Germline V gene lookup returns CDR1 LGHDT and CDR2 YNNKEL (reference sequence). This receptor was obtained from a human donor who was either an allogeneic HSCT recipient or a stem cell or donor lymphocyte infusion donor (not recorded which). It is not recorded whose cells these are; they may come from a transplant donor. The sample was blood, either unsorted or a sorted T cell fraction (not recorded which). The chain couples TRBV3-1 to TRBJ1-1; D perhaps matches TRBD1 (5 bases). CDR3 sequence: CASSPGTYAREAFF. CDR3 in DNA: TGTGCCAGCAGCCCTGGGACCTATGCGCGTGAAGCTTTCTTT. The full variable domain, in which reference TRBV3-1 and TRBJ1-1 provide the parts outside the CDR3, is DTAVSQTPKYLVTQMGNDKSIKCEQNLGHDTMYWYKQDSKKFLKIMFSYNNKELIINETVPNRFSPKSPDKAHLNLHINSLELGDSAVYFCASSPGTYAREAFFGQGTRLTVV.